This T cell receptor (beta chain) was retrieved from a study of control samples from healthy donors and cancer patients. Produced via immunoSEQ multiplex PCR; TCRdb's table is partial and in-frame only. The sample has about 130,000 clones; 70% to 90% are singletons. The TCR sequence derives from a man aged 45-60 years in good health. The specimen was blood.

The DNA of the CDR3 is TGTGCCAGTAGTATGAAGCCTTCTTGGTCGGCCTACGAGACCCAGTACTTC. Its translation: CASSMKPSWSAYETQYF. The chain recombines TRBV19 with TRBJ2-5; D not resolved. Germline assignment: CDR1 LNHDA and CDR2 SQIVND (reference sequence). This CDR3 is built from 17 residues. V was pared by 3 bases and J by 5 bases, with 22 bases between.